Each of the 13 T cell receptor beta chains below was sequenced from the same sample in a study of vaccination effects on CD4 cells after COVID-19 (dated 2022 in TCRdb). These receptors lack a known antigen. Library generation was performed with the immunoSEQ multiplex PCR assay. As stored in TCRdb, this immuneACCESS dataset retains in-frame rearrangements with V and J assigned. A fraction of the clones does not appear; measured against another copy, unresolved V genes explain less than half of the discrepancy, and the remainder lacks a known reason. This sample is represented by under 60,000 clones; around 76% of them were singletons. The ten largest clones add up to approximately 5.8% of the sample. To identify antigen-specific CD4+ T cell clonotypes by their expansion, the ViraFEST assay first stimulated PBMC with viral peptide pools and then applied TCR sequencing. After 10 to 11 days of culture, CD4+ T cells were isolated with the EasySep CD4+ T cell isolation kit. Convalescent patients had PCR-confirmed SARS-CoV-2 infection between March and December 2020, before Alpha, Beta and Delta variants emerged in the United States.

The sample in question was CD4+ T cells from PBMCs cultured with HIV peptides, obtained before COVID-19 vaccination. This specimen's cell subset or site label, per the study, means: HIV-1 Nef peptide pool negative control/reference culture. These receptors were obtained from a human donor who had a prior SARS-CoV-2 infection.

V usage is TRBV9 and J usage is TRBJ2-3; 11 bases map to TRBD2. The CDR3 covers 17 residues. Germline lookup yields CDR1 SGDLS and CDR2 YYNGEE. V shed 0 bases and J 0 bases; nucleotides not matched to a gene: 3. CDR3 nucleotide sequence: TGTGCCAGCAGCGTAGGCGGGACTAGCGGAAGCACAGATACGCAGTATTTT. This encodes CASSVGGTSGSTDTQYF.

The V gene is TRBV11-2, the J gene TRBJ2-7, with D possibly TRBD2 on 6 matching bases. Germline CDR1 and CDR2: SGHAT and FQNNGV. V lost 1 base and J 3 bases, leaving 22 bases between the germline ends. There are 18 residues in the CDR3. Here the CDR3 reads CASSLGPRGLPGDYEQYF. The CDR3 DNA reads TGTGCCAGCAGCTTAGGGCCACGGGGTCTCCCGGGGGACTACGAGCAGTACTTC.

The table lists this clone with a few counts. This chain links TRBV10-3 with TRBJ1-1, with D unresolved. Germline V CDR1 and CDR2: ENHRY, SYGVKD. Trimming stripped 3 bases from V and 0 bases from J, with 14 bases between. CDR3 length: 16 amino acids. The DNA of the CDR3 is TGTGCCATCAGTGAAAGCCATCCGGTCATGAACACTGAAGCTTTCTTT. It is translated as CAISESHPVMNTEAFF.

The J gene is TRBJ2-3, the V gene TRBV11-2; D may correspond to TRBD1 or TRBD2 (6 bases each). The V end was cut by 8 bases, the J end by 8 bases, with 11 bases between. Germline V gene lookup returns CDR1 SGHAT and CDR2 FQNNGV. CDR3 length: 11 residues. CDR3 in DNA: TGTGCCAGCGAAAAGGGGGGTACGCAGTATTTT. Translated, it gives CASEKGGTQYF.

The chain employs TRBV10-3 and TRBJ1-1; D is perhaps TRBD1 (5 bases). Trimming pared 10 bases from V and 4 bases from J, leaving 16 bases between. The CDR3 spans 13 residues. Germline-derived CDR1 and CDR2 are ENHRY and SYGVKD. As DNA, the CDR3 is TGTGCCACCACGGACACTGGCGGCACTGAAGCTTTCTTT. This codes for CATTDTGGTEAFF.

J is TRBJ2-1 and V is TRBV5-4; TRBD1 might be the D (7 bases). The CDR3 loop spans 15 amino acids. V was clipped by 4 bases and J by 0 bases, with 11 bases between them. CDR1 and CDR2 from the germline V gene are SGHNT and YYREEE (reference sequence). CDR3 in amino acids: CASSAGQLSYNEQFF. In nucleotides, the CDR3 is TGTGCCAGCAGCGCGGGACAGCTCTCCTACAATGAGCAGTTCTTC.

The chain carries TRBV19 and TRBJ1-2; weak D call: TRBD1 (6 bases). V was trimmed by 6 bases and J by 4 bases, leaving 18 bases between them. The germline CDR1 and CDR2 sequences are LNHDA and SQIVND (reference sequence). CDR3 length: 15 amino acids. This CDR3 reads CASRRPGQSLYGYTF. In DNA, the CDR3 is TGTGCCAGTAGACGACCGGGACAATCTCTCTATGGCTACACCTTC.

In its sample, this clone was seen once. The sample carries other DNA sequences with the same CDR3. The chain recombines TRBV5-1 with TRBJ2-3; D is unclear. Germline assignment: CDR1 SGHRS and CDR2 YFSETQ. Deletions cut 3 bases from V and 0 bases from J, with 5 bases between. The CDR3 sequence is 13 residues long. For the CDR3, the DNA is TGCGCCAGCAGCTCATCTAGCACAGATACGCAGTATTTT. This sequence encodes CASSSSSTDTQYF.

The chain carries TRBV7-9 and TRBJ1-1, with a weak D call TRBD1 (5 bases). CDR1 SEHNR and CDR2 FQNEAQ come from the germline V gene (reference sequence). This CDR3 spans 15 amino acids. V was cut by 3 bases and J by 0 bases, with 11 bases left in between. CDR3 protein: CASSFGGIMNTEAFF. CDR3 DNA sequence: TGTGCCAGCAGCTTCGGGGGAATCATGAACACTGAAGCTTTCTTT.

V usage is TRBV5-6 and J usage is TRBJ2-2, with unresolved D. CDR3 length equals 14 residues. Trimming cost V 2 bases and J 9 bases, with 14 bases left between them. From germline, CDR1 is SGHDT and CDR2 YYEEEE. CDR3 DNA sequence: TGTGCCAGCAGCTTTGACCGAGTTGCCCGGGAGCTGTTTTTT. It is translated as CASSFDRVARELFF.

This chain joins TRBV6-5 and TRBJ2-3; no clear D gene. V lost 1 base to trimming and J lost 11 bases, with 7 bases between them. In germline, CDR1 is MNHEY, CDR2 SVGAGI. The CDR3 sequence is 11 residues long. The CDR3 here is CASSYFDQQYF. Here the CDR3 DNA reads TGTGCCAGCAGTTACTTTGATCAGCAGTATTTT.

This chain uses TRBV5-1 with TRBJ1-2; D is uncertain. CDR3 size: 13 residues. Germline CDR1 reads SGHRS; CDR2 reads YFSETQ. V lost 4 bases, J lost 4 bases, and 11 bases lay in between. The CDR3 nucleotides read TGCGCCAGCAGCGCCCCGGGGAGCTATGGCTACACCTTC. Translated: CASSAPGSYGYTF.

The rearrangement joins TRBV4-2 to TRBJ2-1; possibly TRBD2 for D (5 bases). This CDR3 has 18 residues. V lost 1 base and J 2 bases, leaving 18 bases between the germline ends. Germline-derived CDR1 and CDR2 are LGHNA and YNFKEQ. The CDR3 DNA reads TGTGCCAGCAGCCAAGTGGGAGTTTCGTCTACCCCCTACAATGAGCAGTTCTTC. Translating gives CASSQVGVSSTPYNEQFF.